The text below deals with one T cell receptor (beta chain). The antigen is unknown. Thyroid surgery was performed in patients who had received no treatment beforehand. The data stem from a study of metastatic and nonmetastatic thyroid tumors. Study-wide results and caveats: Relative to benign nodules, malignant thyroid tumors were reportedly characterized by significantly elevated TCR beta diversity in blood and tumor.

Germline V gene sequence: CDR1 MNHEY, CDR2 SMNVEV (reference sequence). V dropped 2 bases and J dropped 7 bases, with 12 bases sitting between them. The CDR3 has 13 amino acids. As handled by the study authors: To classify distant metastasis in papillary thyroid cancer, a model was built from CDR3 differences across clinicopathological groups. TCRdb used MiXCR to call clones anew from the PCR reads. TCRdb assigned the V and J calls; the authors' analysis was not used. Of 15,000 to 20,000 clones in the sample, 20% to 25% are singletons; the top ten hold around a fifth. This TCR was sampled from a female donor with papillary thyroid cancer or a benign thyroid nodule (not recorded which). Some clones in this sample may be carry-over from other donors' samples. This chain links TRBV27 with TRBJ2-7, with D hard to call. Sequenced: adjacent normal tissue. This chain's CDR3 is CASSLVSASEQYF. CDR3 nucleotide sequence: TGTGCCAGCAGTTTAGTTTCAGCCTCTGAGCAGTACTTC.